This is a list of T cell receptor beta chains from one sample in a study of control samples from healthy donors and cancer patients. Sequencing was performed with immunoSEQ multiplex PCR; in TCRdb, only in-frame clones are kept and a portion is missing. This sample lists about 190,000 clones; its ten largest clones have approximately 2.2%. Sequenced sample: blood. The source is a woman aged 25 to 39 in good health. Each CDR3 is given with its conserved first and last residue.

j_gene,v_gene,CDR3aa
TRBJ1-1,TRBV7-8,CASSLVPRGRLDEAFF
TRBJ1-6,TRBV7-9,CASSDDRGRSPLHF
TRBJ2-3,TRBV9,CASSVGGWDTQYF
TRBJ1-1,TRBV20-1,CSASLRGEAFF
TRBJ1-5,TRBV6-5,CASRGIYSNQPQHF
TRBJ1-6,TRBV11-2,CASSLLGSVNSPLHF
TRBJ2-7,TRBV28,CASRHPKFRTGGGDEQYF
TRBJ1-1,TRBV15,CATSRDSYVGGEAFF
TRBJ1-2,TRBV30,CAWSRAVSGYTF
TRBJ1-2,TRBV7-9,CASSPNPRYGYTF
TRBJ1-2,TRBV28,CASIPELENYGYTF
TRBJ1-6,TRBV6-6,CASSYDRGGNSPLHF
TRBJ2-5,TRBV5-1,CASSLALAGAGGETQYF
TRBJ1-5,TRBV4-2,CASSQGPGQGDRYSNQPQHF
TRBJ1-4,TRBV7-2,CASSFLTASNEKLFF
TRBJ1-4,TRBV7-2,CASRRGTLGEKLFF
TRBJ1-1,TRBV6-1,CASSEAPFSLQEAFF
TRBJ1-5,TRBV7-2,CASSLAGRRGGNQPQHF
TRBJ2-1,TRBV28,CASSLRSSRVQFF
TRBJ1-5,TRBV4-1,CASSPGIQWGSNQPQHF
TRBJ1-2,TRBV2,CAGTPGTGTRGYTF
TRBJ1-2,TRBV7-9,CASSLGERDGYTF
TRBJ1-2,TRBV27,CASSHRQAYGYTF
TRBJ1-6,TRBV7-9,CASSLGGGLSPLHF
TRBJ1-1,TRBV30,CAWRLTGITEAFF
TRBJ1-4,TRBV19,CASSRPLETNEKLFF
TRBJ1-1,TRBV5-1,CASSLSKGTEAFF
TRBJ1-1,TRBV10-1,CASSEEARGTEAFF
TRBJ2-2,TRBV14,CASSQAAGAVTGELFF
TRBJ1-3,TRBV6-1,CASSEMPPPNTIYF
TRBJ2-6,TRBV30,CAWSVGVSGANVLTF
TRBJ2-7,TRBV6-5,CASSYREFTDEQYF
TRBJ2-7,TRBV6-2/TRBV6-3,CASSYSPSDGGSSYEQYF
TRBJ1-2,TRBV3-1/TRBV3-2,CASSQDWVDYGYTF
TRBJ2-4,TRBV6-6,CASSSDRLAKNIQYF
TRBJ2-3,TRBV12-3/TRBV12-4,CASRRQGVDTQYF
TRBJ2-1,TRBV7-2,CASSFYDNEQFF
TRBJ2-2,TRBV9,CASSVRRVITGELFF
TRBJ1-1,TRBV7-9,CASSMGTEAFF
TRBJ1-2,TRBV4-2,CASSQELMDLGYTF
TRBJ1-2,TRBV5-1,CASSLGDKNYGYTF
TRBJ2-7,TRBV7-2,CASSFGGRATYEQYF
TRBJ2-1,TRBV19,CASSIGGGVNEQFF
TRBJ1-5,TRBV7-9,CASSWAGPPAPQHF